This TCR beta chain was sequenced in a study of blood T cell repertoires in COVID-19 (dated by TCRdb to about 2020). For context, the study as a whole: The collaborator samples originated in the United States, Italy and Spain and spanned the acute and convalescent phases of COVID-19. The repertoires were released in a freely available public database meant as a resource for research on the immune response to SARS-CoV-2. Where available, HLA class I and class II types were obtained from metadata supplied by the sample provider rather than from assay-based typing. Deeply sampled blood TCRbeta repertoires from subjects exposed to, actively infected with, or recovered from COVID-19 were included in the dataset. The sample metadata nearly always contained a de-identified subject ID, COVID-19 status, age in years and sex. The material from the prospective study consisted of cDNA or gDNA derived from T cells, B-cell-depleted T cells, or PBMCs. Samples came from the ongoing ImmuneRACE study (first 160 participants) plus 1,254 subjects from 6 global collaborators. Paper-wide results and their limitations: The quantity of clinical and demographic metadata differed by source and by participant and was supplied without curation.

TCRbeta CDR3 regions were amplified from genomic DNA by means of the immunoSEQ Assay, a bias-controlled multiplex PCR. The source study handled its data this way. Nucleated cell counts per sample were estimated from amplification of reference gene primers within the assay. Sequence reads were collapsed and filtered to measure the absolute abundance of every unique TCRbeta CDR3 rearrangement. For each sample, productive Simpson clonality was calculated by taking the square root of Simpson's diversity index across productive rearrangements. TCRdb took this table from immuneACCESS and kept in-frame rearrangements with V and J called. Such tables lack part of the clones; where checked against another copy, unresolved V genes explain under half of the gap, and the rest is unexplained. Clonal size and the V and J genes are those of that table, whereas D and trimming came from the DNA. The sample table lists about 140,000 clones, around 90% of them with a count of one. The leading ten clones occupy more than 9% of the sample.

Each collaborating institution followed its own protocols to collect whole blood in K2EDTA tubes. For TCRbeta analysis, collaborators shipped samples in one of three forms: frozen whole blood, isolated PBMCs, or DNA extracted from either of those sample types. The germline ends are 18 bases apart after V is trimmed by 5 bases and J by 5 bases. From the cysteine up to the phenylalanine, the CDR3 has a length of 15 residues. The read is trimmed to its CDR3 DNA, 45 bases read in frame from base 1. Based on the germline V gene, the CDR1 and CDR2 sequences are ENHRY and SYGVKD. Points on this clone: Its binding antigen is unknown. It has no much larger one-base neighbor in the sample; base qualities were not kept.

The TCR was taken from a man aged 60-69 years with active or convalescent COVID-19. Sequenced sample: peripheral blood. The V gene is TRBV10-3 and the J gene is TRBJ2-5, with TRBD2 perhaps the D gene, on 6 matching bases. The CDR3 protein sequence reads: CAISPVPGLGETQYF. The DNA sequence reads TGTGCCATCAGTCCGGTCCCGGGACTTGGGGAGACCCAGTACTTC.